This paragraph reports one T cell receptor (beta chain). The data originate from a study of blood T cell repertoires in COVID-19. The CDR3 runs 14 residues. CDR1 and CDR2 from the germline V gene are SSHAT and FNYEAQ (reference sequence). Unmatched junction bases numbered 5, after V lost 5 bases and J lost 4 bases. Here immunoSEQ multiplex PCR was the method, and the copy in TCRdb shows in-frame clones only, minus some. The data hold about 100,000 clones, with almost 90% observed a single time. The sequence came from a human donor in a cohort sampled during active COVID-19. The chain recombines TRBV7-7 with TRBJ2-1; 7 nucleotides match TRBD1. The sequenced sample was peripheral blood. The CDR3 sequence: CASSQLGQYNEQFF. CDR3 nucleotide sequence: TGTGCCAGCAGCCAATTGGGACAGTACAATGAGCAGTTCTTC. The variable domain in full, completed from reference TRBV7-7 and TRBJ2-1, reads GAGVSQSPRYKVTKRGQDVTLRCDPISSHATLYWYQQALGQGPEFLTYFNYEAQPDKSGLPSDRFSAERPEGSISTLTIQRTEQRDSAMYRCASSQLGQYNEQFFGPGTRLTVL.